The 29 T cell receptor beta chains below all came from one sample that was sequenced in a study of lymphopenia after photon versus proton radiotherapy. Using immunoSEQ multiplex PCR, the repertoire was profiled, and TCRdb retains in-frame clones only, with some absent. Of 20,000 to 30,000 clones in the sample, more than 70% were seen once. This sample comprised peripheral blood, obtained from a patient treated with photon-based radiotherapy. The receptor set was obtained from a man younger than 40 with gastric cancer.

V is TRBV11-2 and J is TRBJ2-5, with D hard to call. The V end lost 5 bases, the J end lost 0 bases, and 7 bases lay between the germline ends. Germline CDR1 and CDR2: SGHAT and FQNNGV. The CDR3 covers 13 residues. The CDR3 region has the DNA TGTGCCAGCAGCCGTGCTTACCAAGAGACCCAGTACTTC. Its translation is CASSRAYQETQYF.

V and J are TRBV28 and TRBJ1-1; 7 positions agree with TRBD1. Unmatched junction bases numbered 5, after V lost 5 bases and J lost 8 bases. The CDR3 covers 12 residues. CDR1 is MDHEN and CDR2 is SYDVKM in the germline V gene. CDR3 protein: CASSQQGLEAFF. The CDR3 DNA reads TGTGCCAGCAGTCAACAGGGGCTCGAAGCTTTCTTT.

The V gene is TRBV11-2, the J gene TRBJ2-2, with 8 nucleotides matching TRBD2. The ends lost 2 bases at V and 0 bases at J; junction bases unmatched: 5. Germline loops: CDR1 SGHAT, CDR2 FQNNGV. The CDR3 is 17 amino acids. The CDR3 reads CASSLTAGATNTGELFF. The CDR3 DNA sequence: TGTGCCAGCAGCTTAACAGCGGGAGCTACGAACACCGGGGAGCTGTTTTTT.

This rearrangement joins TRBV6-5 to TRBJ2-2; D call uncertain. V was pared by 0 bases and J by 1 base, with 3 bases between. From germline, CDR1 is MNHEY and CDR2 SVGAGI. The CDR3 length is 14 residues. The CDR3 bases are TGTGCCAGCAGTTACTCGCGGAACACCGGGGAGCTGTTTTTT. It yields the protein CASSYSRNTGELFF.

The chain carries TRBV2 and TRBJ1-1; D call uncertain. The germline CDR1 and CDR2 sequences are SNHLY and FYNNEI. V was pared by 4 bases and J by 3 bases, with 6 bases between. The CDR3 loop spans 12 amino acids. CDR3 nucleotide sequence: TGTGCCAGCAGTGGTTCAGACACTGAAGCTTTCTTT. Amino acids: CASSGSDTEAFF.

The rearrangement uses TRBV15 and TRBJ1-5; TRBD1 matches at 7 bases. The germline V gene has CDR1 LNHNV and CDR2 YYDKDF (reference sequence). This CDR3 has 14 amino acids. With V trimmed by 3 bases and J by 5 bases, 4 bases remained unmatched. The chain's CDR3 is CATSSRGADQPQHF. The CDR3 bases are TGTGCCACCAGCAGCAGGGGGGCGGATCAGCCCCAGCATTTT. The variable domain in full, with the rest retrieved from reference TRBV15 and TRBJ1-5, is DAMVIQNPRYQVTQFGKPVTLSCSQTLNHNVMYWYQQKSSQAPKLLFHYYDKDFNNEADTPDNFQSRRPNTSFCFLDIRSPGLGDTAMYLCATSSRGADQPQHFGDGTRLSIL.

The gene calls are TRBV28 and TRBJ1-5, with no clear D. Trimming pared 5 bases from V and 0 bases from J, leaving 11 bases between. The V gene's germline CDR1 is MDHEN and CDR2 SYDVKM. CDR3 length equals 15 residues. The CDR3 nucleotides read TGTGCCAGCAGTATCGGACGTTATAGCAATCAGCCCCAGCATTTT. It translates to CASSIGRYSNQPQHF.

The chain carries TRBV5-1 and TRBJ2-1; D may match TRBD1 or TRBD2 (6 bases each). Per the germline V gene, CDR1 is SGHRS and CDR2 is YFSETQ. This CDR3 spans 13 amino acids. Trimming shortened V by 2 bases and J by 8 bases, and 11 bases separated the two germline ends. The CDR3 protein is CASSFEGGDEQFF. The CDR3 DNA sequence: TGCGCCAGCAGCTTTGAGGGGGGCGATGAGCAGTTCTTC.

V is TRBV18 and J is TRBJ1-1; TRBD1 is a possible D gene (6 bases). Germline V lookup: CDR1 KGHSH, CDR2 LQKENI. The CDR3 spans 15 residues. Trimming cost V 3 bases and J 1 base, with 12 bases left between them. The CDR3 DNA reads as TGTGCCAGCTCACCGAATCAGGGGCGGAACACTGAAGCTTTCTTT. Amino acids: CASSPNQGRNTEAFF.

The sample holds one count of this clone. This chain's CDR3 is CASSERFGGDTQYF. DNA of the CDR3: TGTGCCAGCAGTGAACGGTTTGGGGGAGATACGCAGTATTTT. V is TRBV25-1 and J is TRBJ2-3, with D perhaps given as TRBD1 or TRBD2 (5 bases each). This CDR3 comprises 14 residues. In germline, CDR1 is MGHDK, CDR2 SYGVNS. The V and J ends lost 2 bases and 5 bases respectively, with 11 bases between them.

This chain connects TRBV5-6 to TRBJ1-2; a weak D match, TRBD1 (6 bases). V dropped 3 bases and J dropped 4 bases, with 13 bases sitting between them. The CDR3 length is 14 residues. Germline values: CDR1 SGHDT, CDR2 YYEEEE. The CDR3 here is CASSSRQDTYGYTF. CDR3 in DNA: TGTGCCAGCAGCTCACGACAGGACACCTATGGCTACACCTTC.

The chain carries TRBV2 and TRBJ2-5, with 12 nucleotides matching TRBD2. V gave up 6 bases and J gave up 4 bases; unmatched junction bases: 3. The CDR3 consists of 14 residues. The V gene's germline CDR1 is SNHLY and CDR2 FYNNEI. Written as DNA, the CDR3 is TGTGCCAGCAGCCTAGCGGGAGGGCGAGAGACCCAGTACTTC. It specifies CASSLAGGRETQYF. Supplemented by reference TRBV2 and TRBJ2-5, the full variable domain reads EPEVTQTPSHQVTQMGQEVILRCVPISNHLYFYWYRQILGQKVEFLVSFYNNEISEKSEIFDDQFSVERPDGSNFTLKIRSTKLEDSAMYFCASSLAGGRETQYFGPGTRLLVL.

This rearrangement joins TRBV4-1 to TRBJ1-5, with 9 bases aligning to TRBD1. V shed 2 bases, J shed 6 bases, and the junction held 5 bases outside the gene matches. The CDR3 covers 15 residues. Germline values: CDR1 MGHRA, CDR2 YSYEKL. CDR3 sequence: CASSQRWTGVQPQHF. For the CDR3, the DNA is TGCGCCAGCAGCCAAAGGTGGACAGGGGTTCAGCCCCAGCATTTT.

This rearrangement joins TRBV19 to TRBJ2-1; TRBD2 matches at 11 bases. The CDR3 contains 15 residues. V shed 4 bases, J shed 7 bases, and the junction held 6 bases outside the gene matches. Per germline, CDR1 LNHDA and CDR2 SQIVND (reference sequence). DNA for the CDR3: TGTGCCAGTAGTAAGGTTAGCGGGGGGGCAAATGAGCAGTTCTTC. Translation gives CASSKVSGGANEQFF.

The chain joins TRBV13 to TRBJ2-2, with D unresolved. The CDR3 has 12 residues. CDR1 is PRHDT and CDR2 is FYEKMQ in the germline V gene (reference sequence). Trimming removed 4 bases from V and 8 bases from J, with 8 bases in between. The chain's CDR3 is CASSSPGGELFF. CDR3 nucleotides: TGTGCCAGCAGCTCCCCGGGTGGGGAGCTGTTTTTT.

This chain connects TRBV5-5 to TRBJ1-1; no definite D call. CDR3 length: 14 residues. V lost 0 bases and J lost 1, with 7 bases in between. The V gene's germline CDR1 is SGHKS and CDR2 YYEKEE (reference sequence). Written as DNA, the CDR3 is TGTGCCAGCAGCTTGGTCGGCCAGAACACTGAAGCTTTCTTT. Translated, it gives CASSLVGQNTEAFF. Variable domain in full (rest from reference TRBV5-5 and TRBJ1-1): DAGVTQSPTHLIKTRGQQVTLRCSPISGHKSVSWYQQVLGQGPQFIFQYYEKEERGRGNFPDRFSARQFPNYSSELNVNALLLGDSALYLCASSLVGQNTEAFFGQGTRLTVV.

The CDR3 DNA is TGTGCCAGCAGTGAAGCGCTTCCGGGACAGACGGGATCACCCCTCCACTTT. It encodes CASSEALPGQTGSPLHF. The rearrangement uses TRBV6-1 and TRBJ1-6; 7 bases align to TRBD1. The CDR3 totals 17 residues. Trimming at V came to 0 bases and at J to 10 bases, leaving 12 bases not matched to a gene. Germline loops: CDR1 MNHNS, CDR2 SASEGT.

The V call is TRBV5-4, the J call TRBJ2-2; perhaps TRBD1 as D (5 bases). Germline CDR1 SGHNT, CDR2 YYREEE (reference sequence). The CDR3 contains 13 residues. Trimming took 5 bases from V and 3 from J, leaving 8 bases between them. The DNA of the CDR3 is TGTGCCAGCAGTAAACAGGACACCGGGGAGCTGTTTTTT. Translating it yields CASSKQDTGELFF.

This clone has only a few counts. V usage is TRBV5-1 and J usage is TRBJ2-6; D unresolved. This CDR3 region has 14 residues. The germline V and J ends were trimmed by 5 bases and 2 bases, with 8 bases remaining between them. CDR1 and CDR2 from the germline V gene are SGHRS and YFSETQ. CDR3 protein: CASRTMAGANVLTF. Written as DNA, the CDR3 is TGCGCCAGCAGAACGATGGCTGGGGCCAACGTCCTGACTTTC.

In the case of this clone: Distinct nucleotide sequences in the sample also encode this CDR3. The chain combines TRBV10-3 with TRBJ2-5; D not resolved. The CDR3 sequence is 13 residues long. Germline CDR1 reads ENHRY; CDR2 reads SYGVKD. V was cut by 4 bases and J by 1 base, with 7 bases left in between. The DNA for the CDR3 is TGTGCCATCAGTGTTTCTCGCCAAGAGACCCAGTACTTC. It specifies CAISVSRQETQYF.

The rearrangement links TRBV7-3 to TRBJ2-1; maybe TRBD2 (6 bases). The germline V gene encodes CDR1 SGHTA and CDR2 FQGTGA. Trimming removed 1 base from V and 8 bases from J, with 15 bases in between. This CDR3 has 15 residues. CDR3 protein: CASSLRLGEVDEQFF. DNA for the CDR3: TGTGCCAGCAGCTTAAGACTAGGGGAAGTCGATGAGCAGTTCTTC.

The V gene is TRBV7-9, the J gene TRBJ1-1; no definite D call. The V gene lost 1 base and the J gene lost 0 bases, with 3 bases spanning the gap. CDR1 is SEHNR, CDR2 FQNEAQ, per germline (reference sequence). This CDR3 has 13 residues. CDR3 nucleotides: TGTGCCAGCAGCTTAGAAGTGAACACTGAAGCTTTCTTT. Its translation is CASSLEVNTEAFF.

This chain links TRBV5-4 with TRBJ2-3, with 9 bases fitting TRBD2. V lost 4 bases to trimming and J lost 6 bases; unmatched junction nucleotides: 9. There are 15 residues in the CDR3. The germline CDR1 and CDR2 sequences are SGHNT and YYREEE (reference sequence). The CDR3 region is CASSPLGREGDTQYF. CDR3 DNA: TGTGCCAGCAGCCCCTTGGGGCGGGAGGGGGATACGCAGTATTTT.

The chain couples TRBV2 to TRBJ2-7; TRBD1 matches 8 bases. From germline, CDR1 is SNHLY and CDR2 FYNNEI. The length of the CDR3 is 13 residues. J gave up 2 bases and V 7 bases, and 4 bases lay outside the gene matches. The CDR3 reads CASIMDRAYEQYF. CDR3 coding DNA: TGTGCCAGCATTATGGACAGGGCCTACGAGCAGTACTTC.

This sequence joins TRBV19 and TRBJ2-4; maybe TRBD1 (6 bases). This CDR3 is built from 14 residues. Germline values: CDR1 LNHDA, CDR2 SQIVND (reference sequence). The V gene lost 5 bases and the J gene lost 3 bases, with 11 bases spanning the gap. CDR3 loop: CASSQGSDKNIQYF. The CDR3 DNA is TGTGCCAGTAGTCAGGGGTCGGACAAAAACATTCAGTACTTC.

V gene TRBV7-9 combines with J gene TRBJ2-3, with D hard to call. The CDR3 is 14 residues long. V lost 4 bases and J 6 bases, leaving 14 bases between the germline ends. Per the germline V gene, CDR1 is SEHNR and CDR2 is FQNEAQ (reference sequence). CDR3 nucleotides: TGTGCCAGCAGCTGGGTCCCATATCTCGATACGCAGTATTTT. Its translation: CASSWVPYLDTQYF.

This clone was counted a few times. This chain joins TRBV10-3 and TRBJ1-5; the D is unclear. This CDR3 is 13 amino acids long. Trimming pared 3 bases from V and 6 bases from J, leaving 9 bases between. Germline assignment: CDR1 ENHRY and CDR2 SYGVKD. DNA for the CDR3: TGTGCCATCAGTGATTTGAGCTCTCAGCCCCAGCATTTT. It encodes CAISDLSSQPQHF.

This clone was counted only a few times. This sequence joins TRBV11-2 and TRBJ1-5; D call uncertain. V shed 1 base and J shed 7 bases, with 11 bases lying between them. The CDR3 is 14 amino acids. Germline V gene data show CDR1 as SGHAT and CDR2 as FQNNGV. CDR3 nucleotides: TGTGCCAGCAGCTTAGGGACGCCAGGACAGCCCCAGCATTTT. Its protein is CASSLGTPGQPQHF.

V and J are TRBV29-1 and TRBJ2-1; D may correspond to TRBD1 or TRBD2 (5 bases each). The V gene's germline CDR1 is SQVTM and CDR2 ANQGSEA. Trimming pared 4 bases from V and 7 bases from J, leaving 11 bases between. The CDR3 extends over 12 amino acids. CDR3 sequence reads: CSVAGGGNEQFF. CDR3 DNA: TGCAGCGTTGCAGGTGGGGGTAATGAGCAGTTCTTC.